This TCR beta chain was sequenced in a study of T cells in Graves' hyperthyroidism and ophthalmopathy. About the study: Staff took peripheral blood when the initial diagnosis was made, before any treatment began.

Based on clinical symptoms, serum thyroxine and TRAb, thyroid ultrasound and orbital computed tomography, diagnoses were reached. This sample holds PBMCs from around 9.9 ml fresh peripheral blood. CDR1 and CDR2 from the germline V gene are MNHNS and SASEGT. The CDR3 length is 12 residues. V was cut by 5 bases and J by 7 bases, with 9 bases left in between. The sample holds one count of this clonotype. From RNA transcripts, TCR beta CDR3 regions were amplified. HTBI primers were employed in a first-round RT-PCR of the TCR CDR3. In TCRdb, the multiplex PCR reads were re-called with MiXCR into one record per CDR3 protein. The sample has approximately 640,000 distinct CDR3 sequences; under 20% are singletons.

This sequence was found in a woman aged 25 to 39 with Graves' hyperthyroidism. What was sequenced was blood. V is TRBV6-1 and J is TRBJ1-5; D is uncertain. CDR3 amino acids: CASSTRSQPQHF. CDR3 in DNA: TGTGCCAGCAGTACCAGGAGCCAGCCCCAGCATTTT.